This T cell receptor beta chain is from a study of cytomegalovirus exposure and HLA in healthy donors. Overall study findings and caveats: A missense DCLRE1C variant was associated with V- and J-gene trimming of TCR beta chains in a later analysis, and an independent cohort replicated the association. Three CMV-associated chains were confirmed in vitro to be specific for CMV antigens.

The CDR3 length is 14 residues. Trimming shortened V by 2 bases and J by 3 bases, and 7 bases separated the two germline ends. Germline lookup yields CDR1 MNHNS and CDR2 SASEGT. Regarding this clone: The antigen is not known.

The PCR made use of 60 Vbeta and 13 Jbeta primers. In the original workflow: Approximately 11 million shared chains were among approximately 80 million unique TCR beta chains counted in a later analysis. Using immunoSEQ multiplex PCR, the repertoire was profiled, and TCRdb retains in-frame clones only, with some absent. That table gives V, J and clone size, and the DNA gave D and trimming. The sample lists about 130,000 clones, 70% to 80% occurring once. Sequencing was carried out using PBMCs. The J gene is TRBJ1-4, the V gene TRBV6-1; D remains unclear. This receptor was identified in an older woman in good health and CMV-seropositive. The CDR3: CASSETVANEKLFF. The CDR3, as DNA: TGTGCCAGCAGTGAAACGGTAGCTAATGAAAAACTGTTTTTT.